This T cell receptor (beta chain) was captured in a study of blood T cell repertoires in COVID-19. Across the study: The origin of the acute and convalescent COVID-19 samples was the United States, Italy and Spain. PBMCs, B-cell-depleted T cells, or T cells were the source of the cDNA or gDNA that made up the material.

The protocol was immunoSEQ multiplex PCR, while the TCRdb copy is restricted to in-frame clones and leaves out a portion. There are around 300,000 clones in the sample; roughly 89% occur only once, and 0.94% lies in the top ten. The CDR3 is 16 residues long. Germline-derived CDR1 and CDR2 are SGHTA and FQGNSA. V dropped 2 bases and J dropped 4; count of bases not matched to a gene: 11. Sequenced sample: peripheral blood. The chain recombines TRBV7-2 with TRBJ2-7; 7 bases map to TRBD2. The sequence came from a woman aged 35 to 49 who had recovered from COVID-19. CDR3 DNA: TGTGCCAGCAGCTTAAGTAAGGCTAGCGGCGAATACGAGCAGTACTTC. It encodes CASSLSKASGEYEQYF.